This is a list of T cell receptor beta chains from one sample in a study of spatial heterogeneity in lung cancer. One entry per CDR3 protein, called by TCRdb with MiXCR from the 5' RACE reads. The table has approximately 20,000 distinct CDR3 sequences, roughly 4.6% seen once; the top ten hold 6.5% to 8.5%. The starting material was PBMCs, obtained at surgery. These TCRs come from a male donor with early-stage non-small cell lung cancer. The CDR3 runs from the conserved cysteine through the conserved F or W. The order of the fields is CDR3 protein, CDR3 DNA, V gene, J gene, clone size, D gene. D genes are given only for firm matches. Where a row states a size, it is once, few, many or the class of an expanded clone; other rows omit it.

CDR3: CASSQDLKMNEQFF; DNA: TGCGCCAGCAGCCAGGATCTCAAAATGAATGAGCAGTTCTTC; V: TRBV4-3; J: TRBJ2-1; size: many; D: -
CDR3: CASSQVGLAEPNEQFF; DNA: TGTGCCAGCAGCCAAGTAGGACTAGCGGAGCCCAATGAGCAGTTCTTC; V: TRBV4-2; J: TRBJ2-1; size: many; D: TRBD2
CDR3: CASSPDAGASYEQYF; DNA: TGTGCCAGCAGTCCTGATGCGGGGGCCTCCTACGAGCAGTACTTC; V: TRBV5-4; J: TRBJ2-7; size: many; D: -
CDR3: CASSFWGNTEAFF; DNA: TGTGCCAGCAGTTTTTGGGGGAACACTGAAGCTTTCTTT; V: TRBV12-3/TRBV12-4; J: TRBJ1-1; size: many; D: -
CDR3: CASSIQFWDSGELFF; DNA: TGTGCCAGTAGTATTCAGTTTTGGGATTCCGGGGAGCTGTTTTTT; V: TRBV19; J: TRBJ2-2; size: -; D: -
CDR3: CASSLSVDGELFF; DNA: TGTGCCAGCAGTCTGTCTGTGGACGGGGAGCTGTTTTTT; V: TRBV4-2; J: TRBJ2-2; size: medium-sized; D: -
CDR3: CASTGAGDEAFF; DNA: TGTGCCAGCACTGGGGCAGGGGATGAAGCTTTCTTT; V: TRBV7-8; J: TRBJ1-1; size: many; D: -
CDR3: CASSPNSNQPQHF; DNA: TGTGCCAGCAGCCCCAATAGCAATCAGCCCCAGCATTTT; V: TRBV5-5; J: TRBJ1-5; size: medium-sized; D: -
CDR3: CASTTRWGDTEAFF; DNA: TGTGCCAGCACTACCCGCTGGGGGGACACTGAAGCTTTCTTT; V: TRBV12-3/TRBV12-4; J: TRBJ1-1; size: many; D: -
CDR3: CSAKTPESLVYEQYF; DNA: TGCAGTGCCAAAACCCCAGAGTCGCTAGTCTACGAGCAGTACTTC; V: TRBV20-1; J: TRBJ2-7; size: many; D: -
CDR3: CASGPLGGASDTQYF; DNA: TGTGCTAGTGGCCCCCTGGGGGGCGCCTCAGATACGCAGTATTTT; V: TRBV12-5; J: TRBJ2-3; size: many; D: -
CDR3: CASSPGDRGNQPQHF; DNA: TGCGCCAGCAGCCCGGGCGACAGGGGCAATCAGCCCCAGCATTTT; V: TRBV5-1; J: TRBJ1-5; size: many; D: TRBD1
CDR3: CASSSGHNTGELFF; DNA: TGTGCCAGCAGCTCGGGACACAACACCGGGGAGCTGTTTTTT; V: TRBV7-9; J: TRBJ2-2; size: -; D: -
CDR3: CASSARTSGYNEQFF; DNA: TGTGCCAGCAGCGCTCGGACTAGCGGGTACAATGAGCAGTTCTTC; V: TRBV9; J: TRBJ2-1; size: once; D: TRBD2
CDR3: CASSPRDRAHLETQYF; DNA: TGTGCCAGCTCACCGCGCGACAGGGCCCATTTAGAGACCCAGTACTTC; V: TRBV18; J: TRBJ2-5; size: many; D: TRBD1
CDR3: CASSLYRQETQYF; DNA: TGTGCCAGCAGTTTATACAGGCAAGAGACCCAGTACTTC; V: TRBV28; J: TRBJ2-5; size: few; D: -
CDR3: CASSRRQGMSGEQYF; DNA: TGTGCCAGCTCACGTCGACAGGGAATGTCGGGAGAGCAGTACTTC; V: TRBV18; J: TRBJ2-7; size: many; D: TRBD1
CDR3: CASGYRVEETQYF; DNA: TGTGCCAGCGGATACAGGGTGGAAGAGACCCAGTACTTC; V: TRBV12-3/TRBV12-4; J: TRBJ2-5; size: many; D: -
CDR3: CASSPAAGVNEQFF; DNA: TGTGCCAGCTCACCAGCAGCGGGAGTCAATGAGCAGTTCTTC; V: TRBV18; J: TRBJ2-1; size: -; D: TRBD2
CDR3: CASSYSKRPNAEAFF; DNA: TGTGCCAGCAGTTACTCGAAGCGTCCGAACGCTGAAGCTTTCTTT; V: TRBV6-5; J: TRBJ1-1; size: -; D: -
CDR3: CSARDHGTGDGYTF; DNA: TGCAGTGCTAGAGATCATGGGACAGGGGATGGCTACACCTTC; V: TRBV20-1; J: TRBJ1-2; size: few; D: TRBD1
CDR3: CASSLDTTVVADTQYF; DNA: TGTGCCAGCAGCTTAGATACTACGGTGGTGGCAGATACGCAGTATTTT; V: TRBV7-2; J: TRBJ2-3; size: many; D: -
CDR3: CASSGGLSTDTQYF; DNA: TGTGCCAGCAGCGGGGGCCTTAGCACAGATACGCAGTATTTT; V: TRBV27; J: TRBJ2-3; size: medium-sized; D: -
CDR3: CASSPFGTPDLTDTQYF; DNA: TGTGCCAGCTCACCATTTGGGACTCCAGACCTCACAGATACGCAGTATTTT; V: TRBV18; J: TRBJ2-3; size: many; D: -
CDR3: CASSLIGRGGTEAFF; DNA: TGTGCCAGCAGCTTAATCGGCAGGGGGGGCACTGAAGCTTTCTTT; V: TRBV11-1; J: TRBJ1-1; size: many; D: TRBD1
CDR3: CAISGSGSPRGEQFF; DNA: TGTGCCATCAGCGGTAGCGGGAGCCCGAGGGGTGAGCAGTTCTTC; V: TRBV10-3; J: TRBJ2-1; size: medium-sized; D: TRBD2
CDR3: CASSLWAGNEQFF; DNA: TGTGCCAGCAGTTTATGGGCAGGCAATGAGCAGTTCTTC; V: TRBV27; J: TRBJ2-1; size: many; D: -
CDR3: CAWSQGHYGYTF; DNA: TGTGCCTGGAGTCAGGGACACTATGGCTACACCTTC; V: TRBV30; J: TRBJ1-2; size: many; D: -
CDR3: CASSQERYRTEAFF; DNA: TGTGCCAGCAGCCAAGAACGTTACAGGACTGAAGCTTTCTTT; V: TRBV14; J: TRBJ1-1; size: many; D: -
CDR3: CASSPGTSLIETQYF; DNA: TGTGCCAGCAGTCCCGGGACTAGCCTCATAGAGACCCAGTACTTC; V: TRBV12-3/TRBV12-4; J: TRBJ2-5; size: many; D: TRBD2
CDR3: CASSLATSGSYNEQFF; DNA: TGTGCCAGCAGCTTAGCAACTAGCGGATCCTACAATGAGCAGTTCTTC; V: TRBV7-2; J: TRBJ2-1; size: many; D: TRBD2
CDR3: CASSPPGQDLYEQYF; DNA: TGTGCCAGCAGTCCGCCAGGACAGGACCTCTACGAGCAGTACTTC; V: TRBV6-5; J: TRBJ2-7; size: many; D: TRBD1
CDR3: CSVEPGEDETQYF; DNA: TGCAGCGTTGAACCGGGGGAGGATGAGACCCAGTACTTC; V: TRBV29-1; J: TRBJ2-5; size: many; D: -
CDR3: CSAIRAVGSYEQYF; DNA: TGCAGTGCTATTCGGGCAGTTGGCTCCTACGAGCAGTACTTC; V: TRBV20-1; J: TRBJ2-7; size: -; D: -
CDR3: CATSGSGTGELFF; DNA: TGTGCCACCAGTGGGTCCGGCACCGGGGAGCTGTTTTTT; V: TRBV24-1; J: TRBJ2-2; size: many; D: -
CDR3: CASSVGLAGSTVREQYF; DNA: TGCGCCAGCAGCGTTGGACTAGCGGGCTCCACCGTAAGAGAGCAGTACTTC; V: TRBV5-1; J: TRBJ2-7; size: many; D: TRBD2
CDR3: CAWSNSGVTDTQYF; DNA: TGTGCCTGGAGTAATTCAGGGGTCACAGATACGCAGTATTTT; V: TRBV30; J: TRBJ2-3; size: -; D: -
CDR3: CATSDFRGREAFF; DNA: TGTGCCACCAGTGATTTTCGGGGCAGGGAAGCTTTCTTT; V: TRBV24-1; J: TRBJ1-1; size: many; D: -
CDR3: CASSLGSRTGAGELFF; DNA: TGTGCCAGCAGCTTAGGATCCCGGACAGGTGCCGGGGAGCTGTTTTTT; V: TRBV7-2; J: TRBJ2-2; size: many; D: TRBD1
CDR3: CASSFRGSVTDTQYF; DNA: TGTGCCAGCAGCTTTAGGGGGAGTGTCACAGATACGCAGTATTTT; V: TRBV7-8; J: TRBJ2-3; size: medium-sized; D: -
CDR3: CSAREPNSNQPQHF; DNA: TGCAGTGCTAGAGAACCAAATAGCAATCAGCCCCAGCATTTT; V: TRBV20-1; J: TRBJ1-5; size: many; D: -
CDR3: CSAEPHNQETQYF; DNA: TGCAGTGCCGAGCCCCATAACCAAGAGACCCAGTACTTC; V: TRBV20-1; J: TRBJ2-5; size: many; D: -
CDR3: CASSSTSQSYEQYF; DNA: TGTGCCAGCAGCAGTACCTCCCAATCCTACGAGCAGTACTTC; V: TRBV11-2; J: TRBJ2-7; size: many; D: -
CDR3: CASSFPLAGGQTGELFF; DNA: TGCGCCAGCAGCTTCCCCCTAGCGGGGGGGCAGACCGGGGAGCTGTTTTTT; V: TRBV5-1; J: TRBJ2-2; size: -; D: TRBD2
CDR3: CSAKEDRGSQPQHF; DNA: TGCAGTGCAAAGGAGGACAGGGGAAGCCAGCCCCAGCATTTT; V: TRBV20-1; J: TRBJ1-5; size: many; D: TRBD1
CDR3: CASSFRENSYNEQFF; DNA: TGTGCCAGCAGCTTTCGGGAAAACTCCTACAATGAGCAGTTCTTC; V: TRBV5-4; J: TRBJ2-1; size: many; D: -
CDR3: CASSIGGLAGADTQYF; DNA: TGTGCCAGTAGTATCGGCGGACTAGCGGGAGCAGATACGCAGTATTTT; V: TRBV19; J: TRBJ2-3; size: few; D: TRBD2
CDR3: CASSFRDTSYEQYF; DNA: TGTGCCAGCAGTTTTCGGGACACCTCCTACGAGCAGTACTTC; V: TRBV12-3/TRBV12-4; J: TRBJ2-7; size: many; D: -
CDR3: CASVGGGLASSSEQYF; DNA: TGTGCCAGCGTGGGGGGGGGACTAGCGTCATCGAGCGAGCAGTACTTC; V: TRBV6-2/TRBV6-3; J: TRBJ2-7; size: -; D: TRBD2
CDR3: CASSAERGYAYEQYF; DNA: TGTGCCAGCAGCGCCGAGAGGGGTTACGCCTACGAGCAGTACTTC; V: TRBV7-3; J: TRBJ2-7; size: many; D: -
CDR3: CASSHDRLNGGYTF; DNA: TGTGCCAGCAGCCACGATCGGTTAAACGGGGGCTACACCTTC; V: TRBV5-4; J: TRBJ1-2; size: many; D: -
CDR3: CASSLAGLEGETQYF; DNA: TGCGCCAGCAGCTTGGCCGGACTGGAGGGAGAGACCCAGTACTTC; V: TRBV5-1; J: TRBJ2-5; size: few; D: -
CDR3: CASSYSRREGLSGTDTQYF; DNA: TGTGCCAGCAGTTACTCGAGGCGGGAGGGCCTGAGCGGCACAGATACGCAGTATTTT; V: TRBV6-2/TRBV6-3; J: TRBJ2-3; size: -; D: TRBD2
CDR3: CSVATGSNQPQHF; DNA: TGCAGCGTTGCTACTGGGAGCAATCAGCCCCAGCATTTT; V: TRBV29-1; J: TRBJ1-5; size: medium-sized; D: -